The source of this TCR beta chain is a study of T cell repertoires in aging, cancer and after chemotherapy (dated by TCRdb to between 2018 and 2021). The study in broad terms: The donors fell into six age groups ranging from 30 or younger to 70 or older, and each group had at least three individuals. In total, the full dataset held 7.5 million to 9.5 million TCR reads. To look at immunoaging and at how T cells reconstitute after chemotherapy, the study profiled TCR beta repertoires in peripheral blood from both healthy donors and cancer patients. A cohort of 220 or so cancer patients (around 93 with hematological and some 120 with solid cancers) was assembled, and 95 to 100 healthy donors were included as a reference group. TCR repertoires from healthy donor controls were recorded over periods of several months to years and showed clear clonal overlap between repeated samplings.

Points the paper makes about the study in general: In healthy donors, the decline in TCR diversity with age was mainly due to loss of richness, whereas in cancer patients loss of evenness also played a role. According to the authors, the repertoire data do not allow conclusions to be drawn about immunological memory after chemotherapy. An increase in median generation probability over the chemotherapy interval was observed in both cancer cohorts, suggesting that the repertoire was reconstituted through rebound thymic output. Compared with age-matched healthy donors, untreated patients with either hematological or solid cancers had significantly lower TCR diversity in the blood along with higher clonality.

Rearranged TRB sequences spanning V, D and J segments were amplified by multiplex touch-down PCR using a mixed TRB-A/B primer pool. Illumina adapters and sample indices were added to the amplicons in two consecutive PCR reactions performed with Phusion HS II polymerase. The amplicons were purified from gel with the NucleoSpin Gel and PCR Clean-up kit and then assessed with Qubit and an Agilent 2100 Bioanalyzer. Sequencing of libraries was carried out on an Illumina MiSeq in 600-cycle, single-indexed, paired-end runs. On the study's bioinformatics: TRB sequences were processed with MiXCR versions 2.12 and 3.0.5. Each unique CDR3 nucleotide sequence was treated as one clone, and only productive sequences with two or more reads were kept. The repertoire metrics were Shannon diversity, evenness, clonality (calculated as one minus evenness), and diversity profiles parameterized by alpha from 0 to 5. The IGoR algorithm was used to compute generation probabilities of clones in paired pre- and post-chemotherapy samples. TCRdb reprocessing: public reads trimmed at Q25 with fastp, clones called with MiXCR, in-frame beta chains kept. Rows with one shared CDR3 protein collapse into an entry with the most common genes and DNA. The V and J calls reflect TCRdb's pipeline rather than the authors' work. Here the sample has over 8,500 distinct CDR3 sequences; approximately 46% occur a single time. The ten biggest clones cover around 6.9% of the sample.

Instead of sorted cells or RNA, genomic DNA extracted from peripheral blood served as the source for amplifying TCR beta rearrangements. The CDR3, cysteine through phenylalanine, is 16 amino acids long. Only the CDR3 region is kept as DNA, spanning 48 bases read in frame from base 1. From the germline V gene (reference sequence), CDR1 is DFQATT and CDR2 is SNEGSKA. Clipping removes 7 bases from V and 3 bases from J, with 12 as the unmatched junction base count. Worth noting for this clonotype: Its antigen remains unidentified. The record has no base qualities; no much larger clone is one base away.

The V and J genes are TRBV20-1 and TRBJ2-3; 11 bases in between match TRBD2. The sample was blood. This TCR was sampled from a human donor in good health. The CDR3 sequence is CSVLVSGGAATDTQYF. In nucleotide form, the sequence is TGCAGTGTCCTCGTTAGCGGGGGGGCCGCGACAGATACGCAGTATTTT.